The clone carrying this TCR beta chain was recorded a few times. Its antigen is currently unknown. The CDR3 has 12 amino acids. Germline V gene lookup returns CDR1 DFQATT and CDR2 SNEGSKA (reference sequence). V gave up 6 bases and J gave up 5 bases, with 11 bases separating them. A second PCR, run for about 6 to 12 cycles, used a sample-barcoded 5' primer plus a J-beta primer mix. Every cDNA was tagged by a template-switch adaptor with 12 random nucleotides. TCRdb reanalysed the 5' RACE reads using MiXCR and keeps one entry per CDR3 protein. The table lists about 1.1 million distinct CDR3 sequences, approximately 38% of them singletons. These data originate in a study of blood T cells in healthy people across ages. Study findings and constraints: Naive CD4+ cells and diversity were both higher in long-lived donors than in aged donors.

The sequenced sample was blood. The TCR originated in a man younger than 30 in good health. The chain recombines TRBV20-1 with TRBJ1-5, with D unclear. In DNA, the CDR3 is TGCAGTGCACAAGACGGTGATCAGCCCCAGCATTTT. It encodes CSAQDGDQPQHF.